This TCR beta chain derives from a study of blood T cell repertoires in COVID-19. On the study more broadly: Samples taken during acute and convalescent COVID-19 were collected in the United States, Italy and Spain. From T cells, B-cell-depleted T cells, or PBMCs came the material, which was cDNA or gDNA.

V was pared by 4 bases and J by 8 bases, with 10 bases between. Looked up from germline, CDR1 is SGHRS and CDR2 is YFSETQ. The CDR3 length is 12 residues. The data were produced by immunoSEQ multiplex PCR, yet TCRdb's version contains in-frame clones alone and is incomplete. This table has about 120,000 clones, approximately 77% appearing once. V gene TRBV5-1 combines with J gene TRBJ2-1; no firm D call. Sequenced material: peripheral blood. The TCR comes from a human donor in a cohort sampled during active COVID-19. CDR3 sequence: CASSARQDEQFF. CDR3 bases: TGCGCCAGCAGCGCTCGCCAGGATGAGCAGTTCTTC.